The 8 T cell receptor beta chains given below trace back to one sample, sequenced in a study of CD8 T cells in ankylosing spondylitis. TCRdb re-called the 5' RACE reads with MiXCR, one entry per CDR3 protein. The table lists approximately 180,000 distinct CDR3 sequences, 18% of them singletons. The specimen sequenced was blood, either unsorted or a sorted T cell fraction (not recorded which). All receptors come from a male donor aged 5-29 years with ankylosing spondylitis or in good health (not recorded which).

The V and J genes are TRBV20-1 and TRBJ2-2; tentatively, D is TRBD1 or TRBD2 (5 bases each). This CDR3 is built from 14 residues. The V gene lost 1 base and the J gene lost 6 bases, with 12 bases spanning the gap. The germline CDR1 and CDR2 sequences are DFQATT and SNEGSKA (reference sequence). In DNA form, the CDR3 reads TGCAGTGCTAGAGGAGGGGTTGAAGCCGGGGAGCTGTTTTTT. Its translation: CSARGGVEAGELFF.

This chain joins TRBV2 and TRBJ2-1; tentative D call: TRBD2 (6 bases). The CDR3 consists of 14 residues. The germline gives CDR1 SNHLY, CDR2 FYNNEI. The V and J ends lost 5 bases and 8 bases respectively, with 16 bases between them. This CDR3 reads CASSQDYLSDEQFF. The CDR3 nucleotides are TGTGCCAGCAGTCAGGACTACCTTAGCGATGAGCAGTTCTTC.

This clonotype was observed at least ten times. J is TRBJ2-7 and V is TRBV7-9, with 7 bases matching TRBD1. V was pared by 8 bases and J by 3 bases, with 7 bases of the junction left unmatched. The CDR3 is 13 residues long. From germline, CDR1 is SEHNR and CDR2 FQNEAQ (reference sequence). The CDR3 DNA is TGTGCCAGCTCCCAGGGGGAATACTACGAGCAGTACGTC. Amino acids: CASSQGEYYEQYV.

This clonotype was recorded many times. The chain recombines TRBV5-1 with TRBJ2-3; 8 bases match TRBD2. The CDR3 runs to 16 residues. Germline V lookup: CDR1 SGHRS, CDR2 YFSETQ. V shed 4 bases, J shed 2 bases, and the junction held 9 bases outside the gene matches. CDR3 loop: CASSPDLAGVTDTQYF. The CDR3, as DNA: TGCGCCAGCAGCCCGGACCTAGCGGGTGTCACAGATACGCAGTATTTT. The complete variable domain, with remaining parts taken from reference TRBV5-1 and TRBJ2-3, reads KAGVTQTPRYLIKTRGQQVTLSCSPISGHRSVSWYQQTPGQGLQFLFEYFSETQRNKGNFPGRFSGRQFSNSRSEMNVSTLELGDSALYLCASSPDLAGVTDTQYFGPGTRLTVL.

This clonotype was found many times. The V call is TRBV12-3 or TRBV12-4, the J call TRBJ2-3; D could derive from TRBD1 or TRBD2 (5 bases each). There are 14 residues in the CDR3. Trimming took 6 bases from V and 9 from J, leaving 19 bases between them. The chain's CDR3 is CASSLGAGTVTQYF. CDR3 nucleotide sequence: TGTGCCAGCAGCCTGGGAGCCGGGACGGTCACGCAGTATTTT.

This clonotype was found many times. The chain joins TRBV10-3 to TRBJ2-7, with 7 bases aligning to TRBD1. Unmatched junction bases numbered 5, after V lost 5 bases and J lost 4 bases. The length of the CDR3 is 13 residues. Germline values: CDR1 ENHRY, CDR2 SYGVKD. This CDR3 is CAISRDSKYEQYV. CDR3 nucleotides: TGTGCCATCAGTAGGGACAGCAAATACGAGCAGTACGTC.

This clonotype has a count of ten or more. The chain links TRBV14 to TRBJ2-1; a weak D match, TRBD1 (6 bases). V was pared by 4 bases and J by 8 bases, with 18 bases between. The CDR3 spans 15 residues. In germline, CDR1 is SGHDN, CDR2 FVKESK. The DNA for the CDR3 is TGTGCCAGCAGCCGGACAGAAGGACCCCCTCATGAGCAGTTCTTC. Protein sequence: CASSRTEGPPHEQFF.

This clonotype was seen ten or more times. The genes are TRBV9 and TRBJ1-4; TRBD1 aligns across 7 bases. This CDR3 spans 14 amino acids. Germline V lookup: CDR1 SGDLS, CDR2 YYNGEE. V was clipped by 2 bases and J by 7 bases; unmatched bases: 5. This CDR3 reads CASSVGTAPEKLFF. The DNA of the CDR3 is TGTGCCAGCAGCGTGGGGACAGCCCCTGAAAAACTGTTTTTT.